Listed here is a single T cell receptor beta chain. Its antigen is unknown. CD45RO negativity and positive selection for CCR7 defined naive CD8 cells, a population that excluded terminally differentiated effector memory CD45RA+ cells. The donor population consisted of healthy HIV-negative adults with no recent acute infections or vaccinations. Among the donors, all were Caucasian adults who lived in Nashville, Tennessee. This sample is part of a study of shared clonotypes between healthy human individuals. V trimming: 4 bases; J trimming: 0 bases; junction bases outside the gene matches: 5. The CDR3 consists of 16 residues. Germline CDR1 and CDR2: SGHTA and FQGNSA. Broader study findings: A generally larger estimated richness was seen in naive subsets than in memory subsets. Non-shared clonotypes were found to have lower generation probabilities than the clonotypes that were shared by all four of the sorted-subset donors.

Generated by immunoSEQ multiplex PCR, the TCRdb table keeps only in-frame clones and is missing some. Of about 2.2 million clones listed, about 94% were seen once; the top ten hold about 1.6%. This clonotype originated in a man younger than 35 in good health. Some clones in this sample may be carry-over from other donors' samples. The sample was naive CD8+ T cells from PBMCs. The chain combines TRBV7-2 with TRBJ1-3; 8 nucleotides agree with TRBD1. The CDR3 here is CASSSGTGISGNTIYF. The CDR3 DNA sequence: TGTGCCAGCAGCTCGGGGACAGGAATCTCTGGAAACACCATATATTTT.